The clone carrying this TCR beta chain appeared a few times. The time point is: newly diagnosed GD, antithyroid drugs for less than 3 months. Following extraction of RNA from PBMCs, that RNA was used to make the TCR library. Graves' disease diagnoses followed American Thyroid Association guidelines. Researchers made TCR beta libraries by using iRepertoire HTBI primers and running Arm-PCR on CDR3 regions. From the multiplex PCR reads, TCRdb called clonotypes with MiXCR, one entry per CDR3 protein. The sample gives about 520,000 distinct CDR3 sequences, around 12% of which show up once; more than 8% is in the top ten. The sample originates from a study of regulatory T cells in long-lasting Graves disease. Study background: Under 3 months of antithyroid drugs had been taken by newly diagnosed Graves' patients.

Germline V CDR1 and CDR2: SGHRS, YFSETQ. Trimming took 2 bases from V and 10 from J; bases not matched to a gene: 5. This CDR3 comprises 13 residues. These sequences were also reported in another study, on T cells in Graves' hyperthyroidism and ophthalmopathy. That report adds: Researchers barred patients who had uncontrolled infection, other autoimmune disease, pregnancy or lactation. In the blood, most expanded thyroid clonotypes above 0.001 appeared as well.

This specimen was peripheral blood mononuclear cells (PBMCs), taken at new diagnosis, from a patient treated with antithyroid drugs. The TCR sequence derives from a woman in her twenties or thirties with Graves disease. V usage is TRBV5-1 and J usage is TRBJ2-2; 7 bases fit TRBD1. The CDR3 spells CASSFPTGLELFF. The CDR3 DNA reads as TGCGCCAGCAGCTTCCCGACAGGGCTGGAGCTGTTTTTT.